Below, one T cell receptor (beta chain) is given with its context. The target antigen is unknown. Unmatched junction bases numbered 10, after V lost 5 bases and J lost 3 bases. CDR1 is PRHDT and CDR2 is FYEKMQ in the germline V gene (reference sequence). This CDR3 spans 16 amino acids. The data derive from a study of chemoradiotherapy in HPV16-positive cancers. Background on the study: Candidate HPV-specific T-cell clones and common TCR motifs came from functional assays in two HPV16-positive patients.

Study-wide findings and caveats: HPV-specific T cells were functionally defined from only a couple of HPV16-positive patients. For HPV16-positive patients, expanding HPV-responsive T cells associated with longer recurrence-free survival. Candidate HPV-specific clones and E7-related TCR motifs grew in tumor during treatment.

Clones were sequenced by immunoSEQ multiplex PCR, and TCRdb holds only the in-frame ones, with some missing. The profile shows about 53,000 clones, 90% of them singletons. The gene calls are TRBV13 and TRBJ1-2; TRBD1 agrees at 9 bases. The specimen was blood, collected from a patient who underwent chemoradiotherapy. The clonotype originates from a human donor with HPV-associated anogenital cancer. The CDR3 DNA reads as TGTGCCAGCAGCACGAAGGTGGGACAGGGTCACTATGGCTACACCTTC. Its translation is CASSTKVGQGHYGYTF. Supplemented by reference TRBV13 and TRBJ1-2, the full variable domain reads AAGVIQSPRHLIKEKRETATLKCYPIPRHDTVYWYQQGPGQDPQFLISFYEKMQSDKGSIPDRFSAQQFSDYHSELNMSSLELGDSALYFCASSTKVGQGHYGYTFGSGTRLTVV.